The 3 T cell receptor beta chains presented below share a single source sample, sequenced in a study of T cells in Graves' hyperthyroidism and ophthalmopathy. Researchers took RNA transcripts and amplified the TCR beta CDR3 regions from them. RT-PCR in the first round (using the HTBI primer set) targeted the TCR CDR3. TCRdb re-analysed the multiplex PCR reads in MiXCR, keeping a single row per CDR3 protein. The repertoire includes 310,000 or so distinct CDR3 sequences, about 18% of them detected once, and 55% to 60% sits in the top ten. Source material: blood. The receptors were gathered from a woman aged 55-75 years with Graves' ophthalmopathy.

This clonotype was detected only a few times. The genes are TRBV7-8 and TRBJ1-6, with D unclear. Germline CDR1 reads SGHVS; CDR2 reads FQNEAQ. The CDR3 is 14 residues long. The V end was cut by 5 bases, the J end by 9 bases, with 14 bases between. The CDR3 is CASSVALSGSPLHF. CDR3 nucleotides: TGTGCCAGCAGCGTGGCTTTGAGCGGTTCACCCCTCCACTTT.

This clonotype was found many times. The chain employs TRBV7-9 and TRBJ1-5; D gene ambiguous. Germline CDR1 and CDR2: SEHNR and FQNEAQ (reference sequence). Trimming shortened V by 5 bases and J by 2 bases, and 10 bases separated the two germline ends. This CDR3 contains 14 residues. The CDR3 DNA reads as TGTGCCAGCAGCCGTCTTGGGGGCAATCAGCCCCAGCATTTT. Protein sequence: CASSRLGGNQPQHF.

In this sample, this clonotype turned up many times. The CDR3 DNA sequence: TGTGCCAGCTCACCGGGACAGAACGGTGAGCAGTACTTC. Encoded protein: CASSPGQNGEQYF. The chain recombines TRBV18 with TRBJ2-7; 7 bases align to TRBD1. CDR3 length: 13 amino acids. V shed 3 bases and J 7 bases; nucleotides not matched to a gene: 6. The germline CDR1 and CDR2 sequences are KGHSH and LQKENI.